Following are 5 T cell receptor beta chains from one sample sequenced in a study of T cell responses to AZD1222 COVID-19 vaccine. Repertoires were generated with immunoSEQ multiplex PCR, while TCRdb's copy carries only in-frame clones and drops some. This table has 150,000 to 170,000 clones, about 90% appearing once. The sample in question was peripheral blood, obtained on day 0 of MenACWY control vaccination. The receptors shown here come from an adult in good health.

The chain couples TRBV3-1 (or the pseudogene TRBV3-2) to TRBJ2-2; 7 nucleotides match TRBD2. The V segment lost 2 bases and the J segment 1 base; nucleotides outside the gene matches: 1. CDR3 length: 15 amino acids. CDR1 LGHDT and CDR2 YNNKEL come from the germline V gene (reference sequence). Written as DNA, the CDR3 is TGTGCCAGCAGCCAATCGGGAGGGAACACCGGGGAGCTGTTTTTT. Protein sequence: CASSQSGGNTGELFF.

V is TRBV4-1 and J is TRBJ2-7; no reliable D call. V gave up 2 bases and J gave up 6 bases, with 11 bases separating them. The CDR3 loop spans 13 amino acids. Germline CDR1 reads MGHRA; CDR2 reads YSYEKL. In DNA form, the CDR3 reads TGCGCCAGCAGCCAAAACCCTACACGCGAGCAGTACTTC. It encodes CASSQNPTREQYF.

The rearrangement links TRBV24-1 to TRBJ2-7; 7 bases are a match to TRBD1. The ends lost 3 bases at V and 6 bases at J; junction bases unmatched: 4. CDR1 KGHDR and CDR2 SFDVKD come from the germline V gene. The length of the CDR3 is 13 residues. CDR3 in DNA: TGTGCCACCAGTGATGCGCCAGGGGGCGAGCAGTACTTC. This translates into CATSDAPGGEQYF.

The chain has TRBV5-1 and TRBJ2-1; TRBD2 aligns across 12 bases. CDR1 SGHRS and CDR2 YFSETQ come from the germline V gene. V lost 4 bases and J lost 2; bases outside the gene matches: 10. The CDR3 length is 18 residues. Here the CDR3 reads CASSRSLAGGIPYNEQFF. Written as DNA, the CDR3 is TGCGCCAGCAGCCGGTCACTAGCGGGAGGAATCCCCTACAATGAGCAGTTCTTC. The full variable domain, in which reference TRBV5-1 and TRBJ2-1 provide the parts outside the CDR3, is KAGVTQTPRYLIKTRGQQVTLSCSPISGHRSVSWYQQTPGQGLQFLFEYFSETQRNKGNFPGRFSGRQFSNSRSEMNVSTLELGDSALYLCASSRSLAGGIPYNEQFFGPGTRLTVL.

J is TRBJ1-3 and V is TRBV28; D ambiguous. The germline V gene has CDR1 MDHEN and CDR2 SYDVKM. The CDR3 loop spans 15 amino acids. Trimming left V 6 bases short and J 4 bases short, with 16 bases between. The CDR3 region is CASRTNGHTGNTIYF. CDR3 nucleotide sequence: TGTGCCAGCAGGACGAATGGCCACACCGGAAACACCATATATTTT.